This TCR beta chain was sequenced during a study of T cell changes during pregnancy in multiple sclerosis. The germline V and J ends were trimmed by 5 bases and 5 bases, with 9 bases remaining between them. Germline CDR1 GTSNPN, CDR2 SVGIG (reference sequence). The CDR3 is 12 amino acids. Libraries were prepared by immunoSEQ multiplex PCR; TCRdb keeps only in-frame clonotypes and omits some of them. The sample shows 60,000 or so clones, more than 80% of them seen only once. Material: peripheral blood, obtained in the first trimester of pregnancy. This chain links TRBV30 with TRBJ2-2, with a possible D match to TRBD2 (6 bases). The sequence was collected from a female donor in good health, enrolled as a control in a pregnancy study. The CDR3 sequence: CAWPRETGELFF. The CDR3 DNA reads as TGTGCCTGGCCCCGGGAGACCGGGGAGCTGTTTTTT.